The rows below give T cell receptor beta chains drawn from one sample of a study of a mutant IDH1 vaccine in newly diagnosed glioma. Some clones are missing from TCRdb's copy, which holds only in-frame ones; the method was immunoSEQ multiplex PCR. The table shows 65,000 or so clones, with about 88% occurring only once. These receptors have no identified antigens. This sample comprised PBMCs, obtained from a glioma patient whose treatment included an IDH1 peptide vaccine. The receptor set was obtained from a man aged 25 to 40 with glioma. CDR3s include the opening cysteine and the closing phenylalanine or tryptophan. A D gene is named only where the DNA matches it firmly. Not all rows give a size; the values are once, few, many and, for expanded clones, a class.

CDR3aa: CASSLDRGPYGYTF
CDR3nt: TGTGCCAGCAGCTTAGACAGGGGGCCCTATGGCTACACCTTC
j_gene: TRBJ1-2
len: 14
abundance: -
v_gene: TRBV7-6
d_gene: TRBD1

CDR3aa: CASSLTGTLNTEAFF
CDR3nt: TGTGCCAGCAGCTTAACCGGGACACTGAACACTGAAGCTTTCTTT
j_gene: TRBJ1-1
len: 15
abundance: -
v_gene: TRBV7-9
d_gene: -

CDR3aa: CASSWTDTQYF
CDR3nt: TGTGCCAGCAGCTGGACGGATACGCAGTATTTT
j_gene: TRBJ2-3
len: 11
abundance: -
v_gene: TRBV5-6
d_gene: -

CDR3aa: CAKTGVLGELFF
CDR3nt: TGTGCCAAAACAGGGGTCCTCGGGGAGCTGTTTTTT
j_gene: TRBJ2-2
len: 12
abundance: -
v_gene: TRBV7-9
d_gene: TRBD1

CDR3aa: CASSYGTATGELFF
CDR3nt: TGTGCCAGCAGTTACGGGACCGCTACCGGGGAGCTGTTTTTT
j_gene: TRBJ2-2
len: 14
abundance: -
v_gene: TRBV27
d_gene: -

CDR3aa: CTSRRKYEGGPVDEQYF
CDR3nt: TGCACCAGCAGACGCAAGTATGAGGGGGGACCAGTAGACGAGCAGTACTTC
j_gene: TRBJ2-7
len: 17
abundance: -
v_gene: TRBV1
d_gene: -

CDR3aa: CASSLVTTLYNEQFF
CDR3nt: TGTGCCAGCAGCTTGGTCACGACCCTCTACAATGAGCAGTTCTTC
j_gene: TRBJ2-1
len: 15
abundance: -
v_gene: TRBV5-4
d_gene: -

CDR3aa: CASSGGPYNEQFF
CDR3nt: TGTGCCAGCAGCGGCGGGCCCTACAATGAGCAGTTCTTC
j_gene: TRBJ2-1
len: 13
abundance: -
v_gene: TRBV11-3
d_gene: -

CDR3aa: CASSQVTGISTDTQYF
CDR3nt: TGCGCCAGCAGCCAAGTGACAGGGATAAGCACAGATACGCAGTATTTT
j_gene: TRBJ2-3
len: 16
abundance: -
v_gene: TRBV4-1
d_gene: TRBD1

CDR3aa: CASSQEDRGNTEAFF
CDR3nt: TGCGCCAGCAGCCAAGAGGACAGGGGGAACACTGAAGCTTTCTTT
j_gene: TRBJ1-1
len: 15
abundance: few
v_gene: TRBV4-1
d_gene: TRBD1

CDR3aa: CASCPGRTLYEQYF
CDR3nt: TGTGCCAGCTGCCCGGGACGGACACTCTACGAGCAGTACTTC
j_gene: TRBJ2-7
len: 14
abundance: -
v_gene: TRBV2
d_gene: -

CDR3aa: CASSFQGGGTDTQYF
CDR3nt: TGTGCCAGCAGCTTCCAGGGAGGGGGTACAGATACGCAGTATTTT
j_gene: TRBJ2-3
len: 15
abundance: -
v_gene: TRBV11-3
d_gene: -

CDR3aa: CASSPLDRGNSNEKLFF
CDR3nt: TGTGCCAGCAGCCCCTTGGACAGGGGGAATTCTAATGAAAAACTGTTTTTT
j_gene: TRBJ1-4
len: 17
abundance: once
v_gene: TRBV4-2
d_gene: TRBD1

CDR3aa: CASSSSTDNYGYTF
CDR3nt: TGTGCCAGCAGCTCCTCGACGGATAACTATGGCTACACCTTC
j_gene: TRBJ1-2
len: 14
abundance: -
v_gene: TRBV5-6
d_gene: -

CDR3aa: CASSLFGLAKNIQYF
CDR3nt: TGTGCCAGCAGTCTATTTGGACTAGCCAAAAACATTCAGTACTTC
j_gene: TRBJ2-4
len: 15
abundance: -
v_gene: TRBV28
d_gene: -

CDR3aa: CASSWGLASLADTQYF
CDR3nt: TGTGCCAGCAGCTGGGGACTAGCAAGTTTAGCAGATACGCAGTATTTT
j_gene: TRBJ2-3
len: 16
abundance: -
v_gene: TRBV7-2
d_gene: TRBD2

CDR3aa: CASSLEDPSEAFF
CDR3nt: TGTGCCAGCAGCCTCGAGGACCCCTCTGAAGCTTTCTTT
j_gene: TRBJ1-1
len: 13
abundance: few
v_gene: TRBV5-8
d_gene: -

CDR3aa: CASSLAGGREETQYF
CDR3nt: TGCGCCAGCAGCTTGGCAGGGGGGAGGGAAGAGACCCAGTACTTC
j_gene: TRBJ2-5
len: 15
abundance: -
v_gene: TRBV5-1
d_gene: -

CDR3aa: CASSLDRGKETQYF
CDR3nt: TGCGCCAGCAGCCTGGACAGGGGAAAAGAGACCCAGTACTTC
j_gene: TRBJ2-5
len: 14
abundance: -
v_gene: TRBV4-1
d_gene: TRBD1

CDR3aa: CASSLWARAGAGELFF
CDR3nt: TGTGCCAGCAGTTTATGGGCCAGGGCGGGTGCCGGGGAGCTGTTTTTT
j_gene: TRBJ2-2
len: 16
abundance: few
v_gene: TRBV27
d_gene: -

CDR3aa: CASSITGTDTQYF
CDR3nt: TGCGCCAGCAGCATAACGGGGACAGATACGCAGTATTTT
j_gene: TRBJ2-3
len: 13
abundance: once
v_gene: TRBV4-1
d_gene: -

CDR3aa: CASSLWVARETQYF
CDR3nt: TGTGCCAGCAGCTTATGGGTAGCACGGGAGACCCAGTACTTC
j_gene: TRBJ2-5
len: 14
abundance: -
v_gene: TRBV11-2
d_gene: -

CDR3aa: CASSIPGQVHNQPQHF
CDR3nt: TGTGCCAGCTCCATTCCGGGACAGGTACACAATCAGCCCCAGCATTTT
j_gene: TRBJ1-5
len: 16
abundance: -
v_gene: TRBV6-6
d_gene: TRBD1

CDR3aa: CASSEALAGGYEQYF
CDR3nt: TGTGCCAGCAGTGAAGCGCTAGCGGGGGGGTACGAGCAGTACTTC
j_gene: TRBJ2-7
len: 15
abundance: -
v_gene: TRBV2
d_gene: TRBD2